The clone carrying this TCR beta chain was found a few times. The antigen remains unidentified. TCR cDNA was made by 5'RACE template switching, adding a universal primer site and UMIs. TCRdb reprocessed the 5' RACE reads with MiXCR, giving one entry per CDR3 protein. The sample has more than 450,000 distinct CDR3 sequences; about a fifth are singletons. The entry originates in a study of T cells after yellow fever vaccination. Study-level information: Those fractions that held only low numbers of cells were prepared using the SMART-Seq v4 Ultra Low Input RNA kit. The study's findings and limits: Most primary-vaccination clones recurred post-booster (roughly 96% CD4, about 87% CD8). The CD4 compartment and the CD8 compartment contained a small share of clonotypes in common.

The V and J ends lost 2 bases and 4 bases respectively, with 12 bases between them. The CDR3 sequence is 13 residues long. Germline values: CDR1 GTSNPN, CDR2 SVGIG (reference sequence). The sample in question was PBMCs, obtained 20 to 25 days after the first yellow fever vaccination. The TCR sequence derives from a man between 18 and 29 years old who received the YFV17D yellow fever vaccine. This chain uses TRBV30 with TRBJ2-7; a weak D match, TRBD1 (7 bases). The CDR3 region is CAWSWQGGYEQYF. In DNA, the CDR3 is TGTGCCTGGAGTTGGCAGGGGGGATACGAGCAGTACTTC. The entire variable domain, with the rest obtained from reference TRBV30 and TRBJ2-7, is as follows: SQTIHQWPATLVQPVGSPLSLECTVEGTSNPNLYWYRQAAGRGLQLLFYSVGIGQISSEVPQNLSASRPQDRQFILSSKKLLLSDSGFYLCAWSWQGGYEQYFGPGTRLTVT.